The 24 T cell receptor beta chains in this list originate from one sample, sequenced in a study of prognosis after radiotherapy for stage I lung cancer. Genomic DNA provided the template from which TCR beta CDR3 was amplified by two-round multiplex PCR. It was primers specific to each TRBV and TRBJ gene that first-round PCR used. MiXCR was run by TCRdb on the multiplex PCR reads, yielding one entry per CDR3 protein. This table holds more than 11,000 distinct CDR3 sequences, approximately 46% found once. The specimen was PBMCs, collected before or after stereotactic body radiation therapy (not recorded which). The receptors shown here come from a donor aged 50 or older with non-small cell lung cancer.

This clonotype was detected ten times or more. V is TRBV5-1 and J is TRBJ2-3, with D perhaps matching TRBD1 or TRBD2 (5 bases each). The CDR3 length is 14 residues. Germline CDR1 and CDR2: SGHRS and YFSETQ. Trimming left V 0 bases short and J 5 bases short, with 10 bases between. The CDR3 nucleotides are TGCGCCAGCAGCTTGGGAGGGGCGGAAGATACGCAGTATTTT. This codes for CASSLGGAEDTQYF.

This clonotype is medium-sized in the sample. The chain employs TRBV28 and TRBJ2-1, with D maybe TRBD1 (6 bases). The length of the CDR3 is 13 residues. V lost 8 bases to trimming and J lost 5 bases, with 13 bases between them. Germline CDR1 and CDR2: MDHEN and SYDVKM. In nucleotides, the CDR3 is TGTGCCAGCCTAGGGGGTTGGGACAATGAGCAGTTCTTC. This translates into CASLGGWDNEQFF.

This clonotype is classed as medium-sized (0.01 to 0.1%). The chain carries TRBV6-1 and TRBJ2-6, with 8 bases aligning to TRBD1. CDR3 length: 15 amino acids. Germline CDR1 and CDR2: MNHNS and SASEGT. V gave up 6 bases and J gave up 4 bases; unmatched junction bases: 5. The CDR3 DNA sequence: TGTGCCAGCAGCAGGACAGGGTCCGGGGCCAACGTCCTGACTTTC. It translates to CASSRTGSGANVLTF.

In its sample, this clonotype was seen many times. V and J are TRBV20-1 and TRBJ2-7; D may be TRBD1 (6 bases). CDR1 is DFQATT, CDR2 SNEGSKA, per germline (reference sequence). The CDR3 contains 14 residues. V lost 3 bases and J lost 2, with 14 bases in between. CDR3: CSARVQGNPYEQYF. DNA for the CDR3: TGCAGTGCTAGGGTACAGGGTAATCCCTACGAGCAGTACTTC.

In its sample, this clonotype was seen many times. The genes are TRBV19 and TRBJ1-2; D is unclear. CDR1 is LNHDA, CDR2 SQIVND, per germline (reference sequence). With 0 bases removed from V and 4 bases from J, the gap between germline ends came to 12 bases. There are 15 residues in the CDR3. In DNA, the CDR3 is TGTGCCAGTAGTATAGATCTTACAGATCGCTATGGCTACACCTTC. Translating it yields CASSIDLTDRYGYTF. Full variable domain (rest looked up from reference TRBV19 and TRBJ1-2): DGGITQSPKYLFRKEGQNVTLSCEQNLNHDAMYWYRQDPGQGLRLIYYSQIVNDFQKGDIAEGYSVSREKKESFPLTVTSAQKNPTAFYLCASSIDLTDRYGYTFGSGTRLTVV.

Here the CDR3 reads CASGTGTGEAFF. CDR3 sequence (DNA): TGTGCTAGTGGGACCGGGACCGGTGAAGCTTTCTTT. The rearrangement uses TRBV12-5 and TRBJ1-1, with D maybe TRBD1 (5 bases). The V gene's germline CDR1 is LGHNT and CDR2 FRNRAP. V shed 6 bases and J shed 7 bases, with 12 bases lying between them. This CDR3 is 12 amino acids long.

Points on this clonotype: Relative to the germline gene, one junction end is altered; a read error may explain this. The V gene is TRBV27, the J gene TRBJ2-2; 8 bases align to TRBD2. There are 17 residues in the CDR3. Germline V gene data show CDR1 as MNHEY and CDR2 as SMNVEV (reference sequence). CDR3 residues: CASNPNIAGGNTGELFF. CDR3 DNA: TGTGCCAGCAACCCAAACATCGCGGGGGGAAACACTGGGGAGCTGTTTTTT.

This clonotype was picked up a small number of times. The chain couples TRBV28 to TRBJ2-7; 12 bases are shared with TRBD2. The junction had 9 bases not matched to a gene; V was cut back by 2 bases and J by 4 bases. The CDR3 runs to 17 residues. Germline V gene lookup returns CDR1 MDHEN and CDR2 SYDVKM. CDR3 amino acids: CASSLPASGRAGYEQYF. CDR3 DNA: TGTGCCAGCAGTTTACCGGCTAGCGGGAGGGCCGGGTACGAGCAGTACTTC. The full variable domain, its missing parts supplied by reference TRBV28 and TRBJ2-7, is DVKVTQSSRYLVKRTGEKVFLECVQDMDHENMFWYRQDPGLGLRLIYFSYDVKMKEKGDIPEGYSVSREKKERFSLILESASTNQTSMYLCASSLPASGRAGYEQYFGPGTRLTVT.

Of note for this clonotype: With a far larger clone one base away, a read error is the likely cause. This chain connects TRBV7-9 to TRBJ2-4; 7 positions agree with TRBD2. Germline lookup yields CDR1 SEHNR and CDR2 FQNEAQ (reference sequence). CDR3 size: 13 residues. J gave up 14 bases and V 3 bases, and 10 bases lay outside the gene matches. The CDR3 nucleotides read TGTGCCAGCAGCTTCGGGGGGTCCTACGAGAAGTACTTC. Amino acids: CASSFGGSYEKYF.

The genes are TRBV6-1 and TRBJ1-5, with 7 positions matching TRBD1. Trimming cost V 7 bases and J 6 bases; bases outside gene matches: 9. This CDR3 is 14 amino acids long. Germline CDR1 MNHNS, CDR2 SASEGT. In DNA, the CDR3 is TGTGCCAGCACCCTGACAGGGATCGTTCAGCCCCAGCATTTT. Protein: CASTLTGIVQPQHF.

About this clonotype: A far more abundant clone sits one base away, making this likely a read error. The rearrangement uses TRBV27 and TRBJ1-6; TRBD1 might be the D (5 bases). CDR1 and CDR2 from the germline V gene are MNHEY and SMNVEV (reference sequence). There are 17 residues in the CDR3. CDR3 coding DNA: TGTGCCAGCAGTAAAATTAGGGGTGGACCATTAGACCCTGAAACTTTCTTT. Translating it yields CASSKIRGGPLDPETFF.

V gene TRBV9 combines with J gene TRBJ2-3, with D perhaps being TRBD1 or TRBD2 (5 bases each). CDR3 length: 18 residues. Germline V gene data show CDR1 as SGDLS and CDR2 as YYNGEE. Between the trimmed V and J ends, which lost 2 bases and 3 bases, there was a span of 22 bases. In DNA, the CDR3 is TGTGCCAGCAGCGTTTCGGGTATGAGGGGACGAAAAACAGATACGCAGTATTTT. It specifies CASSVSGMRGRKTDTQYF.

By frequency in the sample, this clonotype is medium-sized (0.01 to 0.1%). The genes are TRBV12-3 or TRBV12-4 and TRBJ1-6; perhaps TRBD1 as D (6 bases). V was cut by 6 bases and J by 7 bases, with 13 bases left in between. This CDR3 is 14 amino acids long. In DNA, the CDR3 is TGTGCCAGCAGAGGGGGGGTGGAGAATTCACCCCTCCACTTT. Translating it yields CASRGGVENSPLHF.

Details on this clonotype: A read error is the likely source, as a far larger clone sits one nucleotide away. The CDR3, as DNA: TGTGCCAGCAGTTACTCGACTAGGAAAGAGCAGTACTTC. This sequence encodes CASSYSTRKEQYF. This chain joins TRBV6-4 and TRBJ2-7; perhaps TRBD2 as D (6 bases). The CDR3 contains 13 residues. Germline V lookup: CDR1 MRHNA, CDR2 SNTAGT.

This clonotype was counted ten times or more. J is TRBJ2-7 and V is TRBV25-1; D not resolved. There are 14 residues in the CDR3. V was cut by 4 bases and J by 0 bases, with 10 bases left in between. CDR1 and CDR2 from the germline V gene are MGHDK and SYGVNS. This CDR3 is CASSAPGSSYEQYF. The DNA of the CDR3 is TGTGCCAGCAGTGCGCCAGGTTCCTCCTACGAGCAGTACTTC.

This clonotype showed up many times. The gene calls are TRBV20-1 and TRBJ2-7; D is unclear. There are 10 residues in the CDR3. Per germline, CDR1 DFQATT and CDR2 SNEGSKA (reference sequence). Trimming cost V 3 bases and J 5 bases, with 5 bases left between them. The CDR3 coding sequence is TGCAGTGCTAGTCTCGACGAGCAGTACTTC. Protein: CSASLDEQYF.

For this clonotype: One base separates it from a far larger clone, so it is likely a read error. Written as DNA, the CDR3 is TGTGCCAGCAGTTACGGGTCGGGAGGGCCCCGCGAGCATTACTTC. This translates into CASSYGSGGPREHYF. This rearrangement joins TRBV6-1 to TRBJ2-7, with 8 bases identical to TRBD2. The CDR3 runs to 15 residues. CDR1 MNHNS and CDR2 SASEGT come from the germline V gene.

This clonotype showed up many times. This CDR3 reads CAWNLGVTEAFF. DNA of the CDR3: TGTGCCTGGAACCTAGGGGTCACTGAAGCTTTCTTT. The J gene is TRBJ1-1, the V gene TRBV30; perhaps TRBD1 as D (5 bases). This CDR3 contains 12 residues. The ends were cut back, 4 bases at V and 4 bases at J, with 10 bases in the middle. The germline gives CDR1 GTSNPN, CDR2 SVGIG (reference sequence).

This clonotype was seen repeatedly, ten times or more. The V and J genes are TRBV18 and TRBJ2-3; unclear D gene. Germline assignment: CDR1 KGHSH and CDR2 LQKENI. This CDR3 is built from 15 residues. The V end lost 3 bases, the J end lost 2 bases, and 12 bases lay between the germline ends. Here the CDR3 DNA reads TGTGCCAGCTCACCCCTCCCACCCTTCACAGATACGCAGTATTTT. This translates into CASSPLPPFTDTQYF.

This clonotype was seen many times. This chain joins TRBV2 and TRBJ2-3; a weak D match, TRBD1 (5 bases). Germline loops: CDR1 SNHLY, CDR2 FYNNEI. The CDR3 length is 14 residues. Trimming took off 0 bases at V and 5 bases at J, with 9 bases between the two ends. The chain's CDR3 is CASSEAGLRDTQYF. The CDR3 coding sequence is TGTGCCAGCAGTGAAGCGGGGCTTAGAGATACGCAGTATTTT.

Here the CDR3 DNA reads TGTGCCAGCTTGGGGTATAATGAGCAGTTCTTC. This translates into CASLGYNEQFF. This chain connects TRBV6-2 or TRBV6-3 to TRBJ2-1, with D hard to call. The germline gives CDR1 MNHEY, CDR2 SVGEGT. V lost 8 bases and J 7 bases, leaving 9 bases between the germline ends. The CDR3 spans 11 residues.

Ten or more counts support this clonotype. The chain recombines TRBV20-1 with TRBJ2-7; D is undetermined. This CDR3 is built from 14 residues. Trimming shortened V by 5 bases and J by 3 bases, and 17 bases separated the two germline ends. Per germline, CDR1 DFQATT and CDR2 SNEGSKA (reference sequence). This CDR3 is CSAPRNGIFYEQYF. The CDR3, as DNA: TGCAGTGCTCCGCGGAATGGGATATTCTACGAGCAGTACTTC.

A note on this clonotype: A much larger clone is a single base away; this may be a read error. This rearrangement joins TRBV6-5 to TRBJ1-1, with D uncertain. This CDR3 is 17 amino acids long. The V gene's germline CDR1 is MNHEY and CDR2 SVGAGI. The CDR3 sequence is CGSSYSILITESAEAFF. CDR3 DNA: TGTGGCAGCAGTTACTCGATCCTGATCACAGAATCGGCTGAAGCTTTCTTT.

The chain joins TRBV6-2 or TRBV6-3 to TRBJ1-3; no reliable D call. Between the trimmed V and J ends, which lost 3 bases and 3 bases, there was a span of 15 bases. Germline CDR1 reads MNHEY; CDR2 reads SVGEGT. The CDR3 totals 16 residues. CDR3 in DNA: TGTGCCAGCAGTTATGGGTGGCCAGGCTGTGGAAACACCATATATTTT. Protein product: CASSYGWPGCGNTIYF.